This TCR beta chain was sequenced in a study of cytomegalovirus exposure and HLA in healthy donors (dated by TCRdb to about 2017). With respect to the entire study: In an earlier analysis of several hundred of the donors, under 300 Gb of sequence data and 90 million to 130 million unique TCR beta sequences from 180 million or so T cells were reported. Roughly 300 gigabases of sequencing data and around 85 million unique TCR sequences made up an early release that covered approximately 620 HLA-typed donors. The genetic ancestry cluster associated with self-reported Caucasian donors included approximately 85% of the approximately 430 genotyped donors. The study was designed to test whether signatures of past pathogen exposure could be identified by cataloging public T cell receptors. Using immunosequencing, the study profiled T cell repertoires from fewer than 700 subjects and related those repertoires to cytomegalovirus serostatus. A separate validation cohort of over a hundred different subjects was used in addition to the roughly 640-subject first cohort. To predict cytomegalovirus infection status, the study brought together high-throughput TCR immunosequencing, statistical association of individual TCRs with disease status, and machine learning. To study patterns of TCR occurrence, a later analysis re-analyzed previously published TCR beta repertoires from 600 to 750 donors and added high-resolution HLA genotyping. The later analysis used no new phenotypic data to find candidate immune exposures, relying instead on TCR beta sequences and their occurrence across donors. To decide whether each TCR beta V gene segment behaved as functional or pseudogenic, an earlier analysis of some 600 of the donors relied on high-throughput TCR beta sequencing. Alongside the repertoire data, information on donor age, sex, ethnicity and CMV serostatus was compiled. In a later genetic analysis, genome-wide SNP genotypes for 398 of the 666 donors were used, and that subset was treated as a discovery cohort. All discovery cohort repertoires had been generated on a single sequencing platform. HLA typing covered class I and class II loci at four-digit resolution. The number of typed donors differed by locus: about 620-640 for A, B, C, DRB1 and DQB1; 500 to 550 for DQA1; approximately 600 for DPA1; and about 450 for DPB1. Four to six DR-DQ haplotypes were handled as single units for association and clustering, since linkage in the cohort was strong. Among approximately 370 genotyped donors of the cohort, an average of approximately 240,000 unique TCR beta nucleotide sequences was sequenced per donor, of which roughly 17% were non-productive. Beyond this particular receptor, the publication reports: Most TCR sequences were seen in very few donors, while some public TCRs were found in many individuals. In vitro tests confirmed that a few of the cytomegalovirus-associated TCR beta chains recognize cytomegalovirus antigens. The sequencing pipeline was judged likely to have produced a cluster of highly shared sequence variants as a technical artifact. In a later analysis, HLA-associated TCR beta chains were found to be more clonally expanded and to have lower generation probabilities than equally common non-associated chains. A further reported finding was that TCR beta sequences accurately predicted the HLA-A and HLA-B alleles for most subjects in the first cohort. In a later analysis, around 17,000 TCR beta sequences were associated with specific HLA alleles at a false discovery rate of 0.05. The classifier was reported to diagnose cytomegalovirus status with high specificity and sensitivity in both the original and validation cohorts. Compared with the approximately 710-donor mean, donors in an Asian-associated ancestry cluster had fewer N-insertions in productive TCRs, according to a later genetic analysis. The only immune exposure information available for the cohort was CMV serostatus. V-gene and J-gene trimming of TCR beta chains was associated with a missense DCLRE1C variant in a later genetic analysis, and the association was replicated in an independent cohort. Because counts were too low, about 18 rarely observed V segments, including chromosome 9 orphons, were excluded from the earlier analysis of several hundred of the donors. In a later analysis, TCR association rates were found to vary across HLA loci, with the most associated TCRs seen for DRB1 alleles and the fewest for HLA-C alleles. In this cohort, only TCR beta chains were sequenced, and detectable features were limited by the absence of alpha or paired-chain data. In the study, 150 to 200 TCR beta chains were listed as associated with cytomegalovirus. Sequencing depth was assumed to be roughly uniform across donors in the presence/absence analyses, though that assumption may not hold. Several of the top co-occurrence clusters appeared to be linked to parvovirus B19, influenza, CMV and Epstein-Barr virus, according to a later analysis. Correlated functional status among segregating V segments might reflect linkage disequilibrium, but an unknown experimental factor could not be ruled out. In an earlier analysis of more than 500 of the donors, most TCR beta V segments appeared in productive rearrangements about 87% or about 30% of the time, broadly matching IMGT annotations. According to a later analysis, most CMV-associated TCR beta chains appeared to be HLA-restricted, and the HLA associations seemed to be driven largely by CMV exposure. Because the 87-base-pair reads could not distinguish some IMGT-functional V segments, including TRBV6-2 and TRBV6-3, those segments were excluded. Assigning TCR associations to individual alleles was difficult when HLA alleles, especially DR and DQ, strongly co-occurred. The authors suggested that the approach could potentially be generalized to other disease states and immunological phenotypes. HLA typing was unavailable for some donors at each locus, so association tests used only the typed subset.

Notes on this clone: What this receptor recognizes is not known. No much larger clonotype is one base removed from it; base qualities were not supplied.

The cohort comprised 710 or so healthy bone marrow donors. At the time of sampling, every cohort member was nominally healthy, though immune exposures that went unrecorded were likely present. The donor was CMV seronegative and was included in the group of approximately 350 seronegative cohort members. Each donor provided a peripheral blood sample, and peripheral blood mononuclear cells were used for TCR beta sequencing. The Qiagen DNeasy Blood Extraction Kit was used to extract genomic DNA from the blood cell samples. V loses 5 bases at its end and J loses 6 bases; junction bases beyond the gene matches: 14. Counted from cysteine to phenylalanine, this CDR3 has 16 amino acids. Only CDR3 DNA remains: 48 bases, in frame from the first base. CDR1 and CDR2, looked up from the germline V gene, are SGHTA and FQGNSA. Library preparation was by the immunoSEQ multiplex PCR assay. A mixture of 60 forward primers for TCR Vbeta segments and 13 reverse primers for TCR Jbeta segments was used in the multiplex PCR. Amplification of the CDR3 region of rearranged TCR beta genes was performed with a multiplex PCR assay on genomic DNA. Amplified TCR beta libraries were sequenced as 87-base-pair reads on the Illumina HiSeq System. The paper's processing steps were these. A later analysis tallied about 77 million unique TCR beta chains across the 650 to 750 repertoires, and some 10 million of those chains were shared by two or more donors. Raw reads were error-corrected and collapsed into unique sequences by a nearest-neighbor algorithm in which closely related sequences were merged to remove PCR and sequencing errors. CDR3 sequences were aligned to IMGT reference sequences to assign V, D and J gene segments. For a sequence to be retained, at least a six-nucleotide match to both a V gene segment and a J gene segment was required. Rearrangements were classified as productive when the CDR3 lacked stop codons and remained in frame with V and J, and all other rearrangements were classified as non-productive. Following IMGT convention, CDR3 was defined as the stretch from the second conserved V-encoded cysteine up to the conserved J-encoded phenylalanine. The earlier analysis of about 610 of the donors excluded sequences that lacked an unambiguous match to a single V gene segment. An earlier analysis of several hundred of the donors called V segments functional above 56.7% productive rearrangements and segregating when the between-donor standard deviation exceeded 5%. To diagnose cytomegalovirus status from the catalog of TCR beta chain sequences, a statistical classification framework was built. V and J gene assignment, in a later analysis, came from comparing TCR nucleotide sequences with IMGT/GENE-DB human TR gene sequences. A later analysis assigned CDR3 sequences and most-parsimonious VDJ recombination scenarios with the TCRdist pipeline. A later analysis defined each TCR beta chain by its CDR3 amino acid sequence plus V-gene family, and excluded reads lacking a unique V-gene family. In a later analysis, some 600 highly shared, low-generation-probability nucleotide sequences were removed to address suspected cross-contamination and a sequencing artifact. In a later analysis, a clonal expansion index was calculated for each public chain from normalized within-repertoire ranks of inferred template counts. In a later analysis, generation probabilities were computed using a VDJ recombination model fitted to out-of-frame rearrangements, and the results were checked against IGoR. In a later analysis, TCR-TCR, TCR-HLA and TCR-CMV co-occurrence was scored with hypergeometric tests, and a repertoire-size bias correction was applied to TCR pairs. In a later analysis, false discovery rates were estimated by permuting HLA or CMV assignments 20 times. In a later analysis, co-occurring TCRs were grouped using DBSCAN, with TCRdist sequence similarity added in when clustering inside HLA-allele-positive subsets. For co-occurrence clustering, repertoires with fewer than 30,000 or more than 120,000 public chains were excluded, along with 4 to 6 repertoires with anomalous nucleotide sharing. In TCRdb, the immuneACCESS table is reduced to in-frame sequences with V and J assigned. These tables do not hold every clone; where another copy was compared, an unresolved V gene accounts for under half, and the others remain unexplained. V, J and clone size were drawn from that table, and D and trimming were deduced from the DNA. The sample table holds over 140,000 clones, of which more than 70% were seen once. About 2.2% of the sample rests with the top ten.

This TCR derives from a middle-aged man in good health and CMV-seronegative. The chain uses TRBV7-2 and TRBJ2-7; the junction holds 9 bases that match TRBD2. The sample taken for sequencing was PBMCs. CDR3 loop: CASSRRGRGRVFEQYF. The nucleotides read TGTGCCAGCAGCAGGAGGGGTCGCGGGAGGGTGTTCGAGCAGTACTTC.